This T cell receptor (beta chain) stems from a study of shared clonotypes between healthy human individuals. The study's findings and limits: Represented diversity, genetic and exposure-history alike, was limited by few donors.

The run depth of the assay was deep. Using immunoSEQ multiplex PCR, the repertoire was profiled, and TCRdb retains in-frame clones only, with some absent. This table holds about 480,000 clones, roughly 78% found once. This CDR3 has 13 amino acids. Trimming removed 2 bases from V and 4 bases from J, with 6 bases in between. CDR1 and CDR2 from the germline V gene are SGHAT and FQNNGV. About this clone: Its antigen remains unknown.

Genomic DNA for unsorted samples, which was extracted with the QIAamp DNA Blood Mini kit, came from around 86 million PBMCs. This clonotype was sampled from a woman between 40 and 50 years old in good health. Some clones in this sample may be carry-over from other donors' samples. What was sequenced was PBMCs. This chain links TRBV11-2 with TRBJ2-1, with D unclear. The CDR3 DNA follows: TGTGCCAGCAGCTTACTTCGTTACAATGAGCAGTTCTTC. Amino acids: CASSLLRYNEQFF.